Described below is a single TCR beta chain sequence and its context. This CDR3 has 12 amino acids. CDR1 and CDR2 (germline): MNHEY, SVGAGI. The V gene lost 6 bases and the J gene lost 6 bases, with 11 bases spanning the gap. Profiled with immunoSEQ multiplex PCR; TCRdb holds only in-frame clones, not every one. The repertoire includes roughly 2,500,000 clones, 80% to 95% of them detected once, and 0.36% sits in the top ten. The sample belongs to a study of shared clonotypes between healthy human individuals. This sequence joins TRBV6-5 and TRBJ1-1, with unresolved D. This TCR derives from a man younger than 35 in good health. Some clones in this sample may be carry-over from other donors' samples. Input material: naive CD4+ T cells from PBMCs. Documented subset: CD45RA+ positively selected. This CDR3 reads CASRGPGAEAFF. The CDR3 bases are TGTGCCAGCAGGGGCCCGGGTGCTGAAGCTTTCTTT.